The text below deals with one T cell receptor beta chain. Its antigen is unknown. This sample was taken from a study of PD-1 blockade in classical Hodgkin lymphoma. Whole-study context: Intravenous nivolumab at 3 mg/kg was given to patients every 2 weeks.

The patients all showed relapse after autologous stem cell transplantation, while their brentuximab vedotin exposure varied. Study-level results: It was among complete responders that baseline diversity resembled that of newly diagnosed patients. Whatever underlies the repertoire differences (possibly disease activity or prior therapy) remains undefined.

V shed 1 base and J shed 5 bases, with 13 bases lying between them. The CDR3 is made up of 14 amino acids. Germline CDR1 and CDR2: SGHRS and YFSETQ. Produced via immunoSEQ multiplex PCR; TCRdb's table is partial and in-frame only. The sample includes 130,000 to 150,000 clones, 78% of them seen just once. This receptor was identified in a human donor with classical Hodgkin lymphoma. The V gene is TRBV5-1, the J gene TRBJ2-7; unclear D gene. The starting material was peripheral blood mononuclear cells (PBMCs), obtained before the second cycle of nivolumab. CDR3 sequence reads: CASSLWLDGNEQYF. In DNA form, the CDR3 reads TGCGCCAGCAGCTTGTGGCTAGACGGAAACGAGCAGTACTTC.